Below are 6 T cell receptor beta chains sequenced from a single sample in a study of naive and memory T cell subsets. An equimolar mix of two oligonucleotides served as the beta constant-region primer for TRBC1 and TRBC2. TCRdb re-derived calls from the UMI-ligation and nested PCR reads in MiXCR, one entry per CDR3 protein. The profile shows some 21,000 distinct CDR3 sequences, about 11% of them singletons. Sample: central memory CD8+ T cells from blood. Every receptor here comes from a human donor in good health.

This clonotype was seen a handful of times. The chain has TRBV5-1 and TRBJ2-7; a possible D gene is TRBD2 (6 bases). CDR1 is SGHRS, CDR2 YFSETQ, per germline. Trimming cost V 4 bases and J 2 bases, with 16 bases left between them. The length of the CDR3 is 15 residues. The CDR3 DNA reads as TGCGCCAGCAGCGAGGATGCGGGGAAAACCTACGAGCAGTACTTC. Translated: CASSEDAGKTYEQYF.

The V call is TRBV5-1, the J call TRBJ1-4, with a possible D match to TRBD1 (6 bases). Germline loops: CDR1 SGHRS, CDR2 YFSETQ. This CDR3 region has 12 residues. V lost 0 bases to trimming and J lost 15 bases, with 12 bases between them. CDR3 sequence reads: CASSLDGDRLFF. CDR3 nucleotide sequence: TGCGCCAGCAGCTTGGACGGAGACAGGTTGTTTTTT.

This clonotype was seen more than once but under ten times. The chain employs TRBV12-3 or TRBV12-4 and TRBJ2-3; D is ambiguous. Trimming removed 8 bases from V and 4 bases from J, with 10 bases in between. This CDR3 is built from 12 residues. The CDR3 nucleotides read TGTGCCAGCGCCTACTCCTCAGATACGCAGTATTTT. Translated: CASAYSSDTQYF.

The rearrangement uses TRBV7-2 and TRBJ2-1; perhaps TRBD2 as D (5 bases). With 1 base removed from V and 2 bases from J, the gap between germline ends came to 18 bases. The CDR3 totals 18 residues. Per germline, CDR1 SGHTA and CDR2 FQGNSA. This CDR3 reads CASSLVSPEGMAYNEQFF. The CDR3 DNA reads as TGTGCCAGCAGCTTAGTTTCACCCGAGGGCATGGCCTACAATGAGCAGTTCTTC.

There are a few counts of this clonotype. The chain couples TRBV7-9 to TRBJ2-7, with D perhaps matching TRBD1 (5 bases). V lost 1 base to trimming and J lost 2 bases, with 9 bases between them. The CDR3 is 14 residues long. Per germline, CDR1 SEHNR and CDR2 FQNEAQ (reference sequence). The CDR3 DNA reads as TGTGCCAGCAGCTTAGGACAGAACCCCTACGAGCAGTACTTC. This encodes CASSLGQNPYEQYF.

A few counts support this clonotype. The chain uses TRBV27 and TRBJ1-2; 7 nucleotides line up with TRBD1. V gave up 8 bases and J gave up 0 bases; unmatched junction bases: 9. From germline, CDR1 is MNHEY and CDR2 SMNVEV (reference sequence). The CDR3 covers 15 residues. CDR3 nucleotide sequence: TGTGCCAGCGGAGACGAGACAGGGACTAACTATGGCTACACCTTC. This gives the protein CASGDETGTNYGYTF.